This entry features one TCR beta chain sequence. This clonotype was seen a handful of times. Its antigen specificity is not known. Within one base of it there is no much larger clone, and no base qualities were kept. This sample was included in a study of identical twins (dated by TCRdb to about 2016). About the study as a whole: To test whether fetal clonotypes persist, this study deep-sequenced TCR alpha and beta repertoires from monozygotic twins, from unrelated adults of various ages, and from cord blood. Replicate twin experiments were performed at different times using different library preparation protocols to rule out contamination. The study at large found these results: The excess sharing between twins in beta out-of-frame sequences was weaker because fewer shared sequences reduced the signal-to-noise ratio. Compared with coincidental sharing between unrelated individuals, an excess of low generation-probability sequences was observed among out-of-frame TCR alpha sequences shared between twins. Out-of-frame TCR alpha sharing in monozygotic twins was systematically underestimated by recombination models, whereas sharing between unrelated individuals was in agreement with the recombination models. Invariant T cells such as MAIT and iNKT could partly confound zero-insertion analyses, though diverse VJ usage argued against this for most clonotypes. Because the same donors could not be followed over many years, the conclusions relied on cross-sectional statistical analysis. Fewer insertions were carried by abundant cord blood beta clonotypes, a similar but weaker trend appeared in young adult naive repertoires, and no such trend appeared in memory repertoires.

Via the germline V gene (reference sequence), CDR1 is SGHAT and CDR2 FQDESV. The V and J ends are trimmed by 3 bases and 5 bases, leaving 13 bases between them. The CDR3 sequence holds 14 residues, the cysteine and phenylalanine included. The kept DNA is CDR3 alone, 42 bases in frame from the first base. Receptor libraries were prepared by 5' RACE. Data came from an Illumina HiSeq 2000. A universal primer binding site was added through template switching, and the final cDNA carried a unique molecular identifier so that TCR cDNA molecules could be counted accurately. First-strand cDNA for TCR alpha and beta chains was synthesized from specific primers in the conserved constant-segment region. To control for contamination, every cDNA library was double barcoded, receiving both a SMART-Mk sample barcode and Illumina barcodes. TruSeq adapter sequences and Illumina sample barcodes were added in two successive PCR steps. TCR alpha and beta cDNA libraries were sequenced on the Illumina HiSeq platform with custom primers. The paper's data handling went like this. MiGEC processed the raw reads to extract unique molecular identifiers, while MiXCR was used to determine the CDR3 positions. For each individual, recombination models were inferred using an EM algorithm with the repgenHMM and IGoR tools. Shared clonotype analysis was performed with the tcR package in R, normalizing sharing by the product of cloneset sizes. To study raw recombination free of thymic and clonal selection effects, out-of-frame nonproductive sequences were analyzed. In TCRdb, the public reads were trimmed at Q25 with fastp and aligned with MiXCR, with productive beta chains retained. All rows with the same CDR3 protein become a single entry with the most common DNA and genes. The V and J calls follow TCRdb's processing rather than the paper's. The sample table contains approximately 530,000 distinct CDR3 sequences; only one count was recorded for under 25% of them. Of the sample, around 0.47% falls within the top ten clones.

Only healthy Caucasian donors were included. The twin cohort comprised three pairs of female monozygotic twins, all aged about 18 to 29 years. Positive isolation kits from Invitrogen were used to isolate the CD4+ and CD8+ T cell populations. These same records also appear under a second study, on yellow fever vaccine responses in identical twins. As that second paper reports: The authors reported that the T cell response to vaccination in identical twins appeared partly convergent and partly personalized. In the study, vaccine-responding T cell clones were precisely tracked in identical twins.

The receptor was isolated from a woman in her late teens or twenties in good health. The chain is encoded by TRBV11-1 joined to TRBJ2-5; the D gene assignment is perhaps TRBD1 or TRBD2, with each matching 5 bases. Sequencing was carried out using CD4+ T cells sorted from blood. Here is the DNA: TGTGCCAGCAGCTTGGGAATCTGGGGGGAGACCCAGTACTTC. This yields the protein CASSLGIWGETQYF.